Following are 21 T cell receptor beta chains from one sample sequenced in a study of OX40 agonist ivuxolimab in advanced cancers. The table came from immunoSEQ multiplex PCR; TCRdb's copy has only in-frame clones and leaves some out. The data show 7,500 to 10,000 clones, with 88% seen just once and 15% to 20% held by the top ten. This material consisted of CD4+ or CD8+ T cells sorted from blood, taken in a trial of the OX40 agonist ivuxolimab. These receptors originate from an adult with an advanced solid tumor such as melanoma, head and neck, liver or kidney cancer.

This clone was detected a few times. This chain connects TRBV19 to TRBJ1-5; D unclear. The CDR3 contains 16 residues. Germline CDR1 is LNHDA and CDR2 is SQIVND (reference sequence). V was shortened by 6 bases and J by 2 bases, with 17 bases between the two germline ends. The CDR3 coding sequence is TGTGCCAGTAGGGACGGTGCGAGCGGGGGCAATCAGCCCCAGCATTTT. Translation: CASRDGASGGNQPQHF. Full variable domain (remainder filled in from reference TRBV19 and TRBJ1-5): DGGITQSPKYLFRKEGQNVTLSCEQNLNHDAMYWYRQDPGQGLRLIYYSQIVNDFQKGDIAEGYSVSREKKESFPLTVTSAQKNPTAFYLCASRDGASGGNQPQHFGDGTRLSIL.

This chain joins TRBV27 and TRBJ2-7; D is uncertain. With 0 bases removed from V and 4 bases from J, the gap between germline ends came to 13 bases. Germline V gene sequence: CDR1 MNHEY, CDR2 SMNVEV (reference sequence). This CDR3 is 15 amino acids long. The CDR3 sequence: CASSLSGPLGYEQYF. The DNA of the CDR3 is TGTGCCAGCAGTTTATCAGGCCCCCTTGGGTACGAGCAGTACTTC.

This chain connects TRBV4-3 to TRBJ2-2; 12 nucleotides match TRBD2. Looked up from germline, CDR1 is LGHNA and CDR2 is YSLEER. V lost 4 bases and J lost 0; bases outside the gene matches: 3. The CDR3 totals 17 residues. This CDR3 reads CASSRRTSGANTGELFF. In DNA, the CDR3 is TGCGCCAGCAGCCGACGGACTAGCGGGGCGAACACCGGGGAGCTGTTTTTT.

The gene calls are TRBV28 and TRBJ2-3; 12 bases agree with TRBD1. Germline-derived CDR1 and CDR2 are MDHEN and SYDVKM. The CDR3 length is 21 residues. The junction had 20 bases not matched to a gene; V was cut back by 5 bases and J by 2 bases. The CDR3 region has the DNA TGTGCCAGCAGTACCCCTCTTTCGTTGGGGACAGGGGGCATTGTCACAGATACGCAGTATTTT. Translating it yields CASSTPLSLGTGGIVTDTQYF.

The CDR3 DNA follows: TGTGCCAGCAACGGGGCTAAGAAGCAGTATTTT. Its protein product is CASNGAKKQYF. This chain uses TRBV28 with TRBJ2-3, with D perhaps assigned TRBD1 or TRBD2 (5 bases each). CDR3 length: 11 residues. Germline CDR1 is MDHEN and CDR2 is SYDVKM. With 7 bases removed from V and 11 bases from J, the gap between germline ends came to 13 bases.

This clone was found a few times. The chain recombines TRBV7-3 with TRBJ1-1; no reliable D call. Trimming cost V 3 bases and J 2 bases, with 7 bases left between them. The CDR3 runs 13 residues. Germline lookup yields CDR1 SGHTA and CDR2 FQGTGA. The CDR3 reads CASSLWGNTEAFF. Written as DNA, the CDR3 is TGTGCCAGCAGCTTGTGGGGAAACACTGAAGCTTTCTTT.

V and J are TRBV29-1 and TRBJ2-1; TRBD2 might be the D (6 bases). The CDR3 sequence is 14 residues long. Looked up from germline, CDR1 is SQVTM and CDR2 is ANQGSEA. V lost 3 bases and J lost 0, with 9 bases in between. In DNA form, the CDR3 reads TGCAGCGTTGACGACGGGAGCTCCTACAATGAGCAGTTCTTC. Translation: CSVDDGSSYNEQFF.

The V and J genes are TRBV13 and TRBJ2-7; TRBD2 agrees at 8 bases. The CDR3 contains 15 residues. Per germline, CDR1 PRHDT and CDR2 FYEKMQ (reference sequence). V was pared by 4 bases and J by 4 bases, with 9 bases of the junction left unmatched. Written as DNA, the CDR3 is TGTGCCAGCAGCTCCCTCGGGGGCGGGAGGTACGAGCAGTACTTC. Translated: CASSSLGGGRYEQYF. The full variable domain, with the rest looked up from reference TRBV13 and TRBJ2-7, is AAGVIQSPRHLIKEKRETATLKCYPIPRHDTVYWYQQGPGQDPQFLISFYEKMQSDKGSIPDRFSAQQFSDYHSELNMSSLELGDSALYFCASSSLGGGRYEQYFGPGTRLTVT.

This CDR3 reads CASSPPAGGPYEQFF. The CDR3 region has the DNA TGTGCCAGCTCACCACCAGCGGGAGGGCCCTATGAGCAGTTCTTC. The chain has TRBV18 and TRBJ2-1; TRBD2 agrees at 10 bases. The germline V gene encodes CDR1 KGHSH and CDR2 LQKENI. V trimming: 0 bases; J trimming: 8 bases; junction bases outside the gene matches: 4. CDR3 size: 15 residues.

The CDR3 spells CASSILRDRGTGELFF. CDR3 coding DNA: TGTGCCAGCAGCATTCTCCGGGACAGGGGTACCGGGGAGCTGTTTTTT. The chain has TRBV7-8 and TRBJ2-2; 10 bases fit TRBD1. The CDR3 covers 16 residues. J gave up 5 bases and V 5 bases, and 8 bases lay outside the gene matches. The germline gives CDR1 SGHVS, CDR2 FQNEAQ.

The chain is built from TRBV11-2 and TRBJ2-5; 13 bases agree with TRBD2. CDR1 and CDR2 from the germline V gene are SGHAT and FQNNGV. This CDR3 spans 15 amino acids. Trimming cost V 5 bases and J 5 bases; bases outside gene matches: 5. CDR3 sequence reads: CASSPTSGGAETQYF. In nucleotides, the CDR3 is TGTGCCAGCAGCCCCACTAGCGGGGGGGCGGAGACCCAGTACTTC.

The sample holds a few counts of this clone. This rearrangement joins TRBV19 to TRBJ2-7; 8 nucleotides agree with TRBD1. Germline-derived CDR1 and CDR2 are LNHDA and SQIVND (reference sequence). The CDR3 consists of 14 residues. Germline trimming cut 4 bases from V and 2 bases from J; bases unmatched to any gene: 4. CDR3 DNA sequence: TGTGCCAGTAGTAGGTGGGGACAGGCCTACGAGCAGTACTTC. This gives the protein CASSRWGQAYEQYF.

This chain joins TRBV27 and TRBJ2-1; 10 bases align to TRBD2. Germline CDR1 is MNHEY and CDR2 is SMNVEV (reference sequence). The CDR3 extends over 19 amino acids. V was pared by 5 bases and J by 8 bases, with 21 bases of the junction left unmatched. CDR3 sequence: CASSPGAIDLAGVGDEQFF. The CDR3, as DNA: TGTGCCAGCAGTCCAGGGGCAATCGACCTAGCGGGAGTTGGCGATGAGCAGTTCTTC.

V and J are TRBV11-2 and TRBJ2-3; D possibly corresponds to TRBD1 (6 bases). Trimming removed 5 bases at V and 11 bases at J, with 17 bases between. This CDR3 has 13 residues. The germline gives CDR1 SGHAT, CDR2 FQNNGV. CDR3 residues: CASSLREQGRQYF. The CDR3 region has the DNA TGTGCCAGCAGCCTTAGGGAGCAGGGGCGGCAGTATTTT.

J is TRBJ2-1 and V is TRBV5-8, with D unclear. The V gene's germline CDR1 is SGHTS and CDR2 YDEGEE. V lost 0 bases and J 7 bases, leaving 5 bases between the germline ends. The CDR3 covers 12 residues. The CDR3 coding sequence is TGTGCCAGCAGCTTGGGGGGAAATGAGCAGTTCTTC. The encoded protein is CASSLGGNEQFF.

In its sample, this clone was seen once. The rearrangement joins TRBV27 to TRBJ2-1; 11 nucleotides align to TRBD2. CDR3 size: 14 residues. CDR1 is MNHEY and CDR2 is SMNVEV in the germline V gene (reference sequence). The ends lost 7 bases at V and 8 bases at J; junction bases unmatched: 7. CDR3 protein: CASKVAGGPDEQFF. CDR3 bases: TGTGCCAGCAAGGTAGCGGGGGGGCCGGATGAGCAGTTCTTC.

CDR3 protein: CAISDGQGYEQYF. As DNA, the CDR3 is TGTGCCATCTCCGATGGACAGGGTTACGAGCAGTACTTC. The chain couples TRBV10-3 to TRBJ2-7; 8 nucleotides match TRBD1. This CDR3 contains 13 residues. With 8 bases clipped from V and 4 bases from J, the junction kept 7 bases outside the gene matches. Germline assignment: CDR1 ENHRY and CDR2 SYGVKD.

This clone was seen a single time. The chain is built from TRBV27 and TRBJ1-2; 10 bases line up with TRBD1. Germline V gives CDR1 MNHEY, CDR2 SMNVEV (reference sequence). The CDR3 is 12 amino acids. Trimming at V came to 8 bases and at J to 6 bases, leaving 3 bases not matched to a gene. Here the CDR3 reads CASSDRGHGYTF. The CDR3 DNA is TGTGCCAGCTCAGACAGGGGGCATGGCTACACCTTC.

The chain uses TRBV9 and TRBJ2-1; D call uncertain. This CDR3 spans 17 amino acids. The germline gives CDR1 SGDLS, CDR2 YYNGEE. The V gene lost 0 bases and the J gene lost 4 bases, with 17 bases spanning the gap. The CDR3 loop reads CASSVESWLEYYNEQFF. CDR3 sequence (DNA): TGTGCCAGCAGCGTAGAATCCTGGCTGGAATATTACAATGAGCAGTTCTTC. Full variable domain (outside the CDR3, taken from reference TRBV9 and TRBJ2-1): DSGVTQTPKHLITATGQRVTLRCSPRSGDLSVYWYQQSLDQGLQFLIQYYNGEERAKGNILERFSAQQFPDLHSELNLSSLELGDSALYFCASSVESWLEYYNEQFFGPGTRLTVL.

A single count supports this clone. The chain recombines TRBV27 with TRBJ2-5; D may match TRBD1 or TRBD2 (5 bases each). CDR1 and CDR2 (germline): MNHEY, SMNVEV (reference sequence). Deletions cut 6 bases from V and 3 bases from J, with 14 bases between. The CDR3 consists of 14 residues. The CDR3 coding sequence is TGTGCCAGCAGCGGTGGGACCGAAAAAGAGACCCAGTACTTC. This gives the protein CASSGGTEKETQYF.

The rearrangement links TRBV30 to TRBJ2-1; 7 bases agree with TRBD2. V was pared by 4 bases and J by 0 bases, with 6 bases of the junction left unmatched. The germline gives CDR1 GTSNPN, CDR2 SVGIG (reference sequence). CDR3 length equals 15 residues. CDR3 DNA sequence: TGTGCCTGGAAGGGAGGGGACTACTCCTACAATGAGCAGTTCTTC. Amino acid sequence: CAWKGGDYSYNEQFF.